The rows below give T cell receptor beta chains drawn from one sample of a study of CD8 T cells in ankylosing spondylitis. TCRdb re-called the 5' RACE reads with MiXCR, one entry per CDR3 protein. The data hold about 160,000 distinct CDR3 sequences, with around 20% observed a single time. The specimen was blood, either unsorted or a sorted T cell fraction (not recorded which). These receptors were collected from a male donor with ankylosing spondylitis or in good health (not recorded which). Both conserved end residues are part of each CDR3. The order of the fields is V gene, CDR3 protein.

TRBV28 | CVTGVTGELFF
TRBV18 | CASSPTGATEAFF
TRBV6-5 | CASSYVHEQFF
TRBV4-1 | CASSHGTGGTYEQYF
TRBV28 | CASSIQRTKNIQYF
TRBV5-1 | CASSLIPGQRNSPLHF
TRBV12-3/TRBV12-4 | CASSLSGGMNTEAFF
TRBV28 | CASSPLGSPGQTGELFF
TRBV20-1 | CSASPGQGDEKLFF
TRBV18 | CASSLEQKNIQYF
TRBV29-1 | CSVEIGTSIIDEQFF
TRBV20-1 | CSATRGTPSGELFF
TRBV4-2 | CASSREGAMNQPQHF
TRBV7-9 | CASSLERGAEPEAFF
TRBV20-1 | CSAAGRGRNTIYF
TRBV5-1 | CASSLVGQGMSEQYF
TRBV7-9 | CASSFKGFPQETQYF
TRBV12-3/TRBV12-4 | CASSLRGVAFF
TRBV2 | CASSEGRQGWTGELFF
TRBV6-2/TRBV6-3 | CASSLAASLTKNIQYF
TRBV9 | CASSESGRPYTDTQYF
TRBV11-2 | CASSLDSAAGELFF
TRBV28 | CASKRVSSYEQYF
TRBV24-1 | CATSDPDTTEAFF
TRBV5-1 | CASSLGDRGLRTEAFF
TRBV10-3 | CAISEYPSAKYNEQFF
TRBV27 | CASGQGYNSPLHF
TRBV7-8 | CASRAMNEQFF
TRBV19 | CASSIAGGRDEQFF
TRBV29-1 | CSAKTSVVNEQFF
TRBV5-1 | CASSLSGQGEAFF
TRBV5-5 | CASSLGRTTTGELFF
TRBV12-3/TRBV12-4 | CASSQGRQGSYEQYF
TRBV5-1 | CASSFALGEQYF
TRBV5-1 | CASSWGRSGSETQYF
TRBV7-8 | CASSLEGLYEQYF
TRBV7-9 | CASASLGQGSTEAFF
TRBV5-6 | CASSFTGGYTGELFF
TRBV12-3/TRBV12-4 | CASTREFSEAFF
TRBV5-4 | CASSSGTLDTDTQYF
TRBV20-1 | CSARVSGRDGYGYTF
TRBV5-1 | CASSLLAGPNNEQFF
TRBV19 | CASSDGSDTQYF
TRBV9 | CASNLAGQTEAFF
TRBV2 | CASAVTQTQYF
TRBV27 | CASSSTGHQNYGYTF
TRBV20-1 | CSATGANTGELFF
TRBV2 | CASSESRVNTEAFF
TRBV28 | CAMGPGTQSGELFF
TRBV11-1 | CASSLTGTNSDEQYF
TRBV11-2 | CASSSPTVNYGYTF